Presented here are 27 T cell receptor beta chains from one specimen sequenced in a study of blood T cell repertoires in COVID-19. The data were produced by immunoSEQ multiplex PCR, yet TCRdb's version contains in-frame clones alone and is incomplete. This sample yields approximately 94,000 clones, of which around four fifths are seen a single time; under 35% belongs to the top ten. Sequencing used peripheral blood. Every receptor here comes from a man between 70 and 80 years old with active or convalescent COVID-19.

The J gene is TRBJ2-6, the V gene TRBV7-2, with D unresolved. Germline lookup yields CDR1 SGHTA and CDR2 FQGNSA. The CDR3 runs 17 residues. V was cut by 3 bases and J by 0 bases, with 12 bases left in between. The CDR3 region is CASSFKTAISGANVLTF. As DNA, the CDR3 is TGTGCCAGCAGCTTTAAAACAGCTATCTCTGGGGCCAACGTCCTGACTTTC. Full variable domain (outside the CDR3, taken from reference TRBV7-2 and TRBJ2-6): GAGVSQSPSNKVTEKGKDVELRCDPISGHTALYWYRQSLGQGLEFLIYFQGNSAPDKSGLPSDRFSAERTGGSVSTLTIQRTQQEDSAVYLCASSFKTAISGANVLTFGAGSRLTVL.

V is TRBV19 and J is TRBJ2-1; 12 positions agree with TRBD2. Germline trimming cut 6 bases from V and 7 bases from J; bases unmatched to any gene: 7. Germline CDR1 reads LNHDA; CDR2 reads SQIVND (reference sequence). CDR3 length: 15 residues. In DNA form, the CDR3 reads TGTGCCAGTAGGCCTCTAGCGGGGGGGCGAAATGAGCAGTTCTTC. It translates to CASRPLAGGRNEQFF. The full variable domain, completed using reference TRBV19 and TRBJ2-1, is DGGITQSPKYLFRKEGQNVTLSCEQNLNHDAMYWYRQDPGQGLRLIYYSQIVNDFQKGDIAEGYSVSREKKESFPLTVTSAQKNPTAFYLCASRPLAGGRNEQFFGPGTRLTVL.

The CDR3 loop is CASSQGQAGGYTF. CDR3 nucleotide sequence: TGTGCCAGCAGCCAAGGACAGGCTGGTGGCTACACCTTC. The chain joins TRBV3-1 (or the pseudogene TRBV3-2) to TRBJ1-2; D is possibly TRBD1 (6 bases). Trimming removed 1 base from V and 7 bases from J, with 10 bases in between. In germline, CDR1 is LGHDT, CDR2 YNNKEL (reference sequence). The CDR3 consists of 13 residues.

This chain connects TRBV4-1 to TRBJ2-3; tentatively, D is TRBD2 (6 bases). Germline V gene data show CDR1 as MGHRA and CDR2 as YSYEKL. V gave up 0 bases and J gave up 2 bases, with 15 bases separating them. This CDR3 contains 17 residues. In DNA form, the CDR3 reads TGCGCCAGCAGCCAAGAAAGACGGGAGTCCCACACAGATACGCAGTATTTT. This sequence encodes CASSQERRESHTDTQYF.

The chain recombines TRBV4-3 with TRBJ1-6; 8 bases align to TRBD1. Germline V gene data show CDR1 as LGHNA and CDR2 as YSLEER. This CDR3 contains 15 residues. The V gene end was trimmed by 3 bases and the J gene end by 7 bases; junction bases not matched to a gene: 5. The CDR3 nucleotides read TGCGCCAGCAGCCAGGGGACAGGAGTAAATTCACCCCTCCACTTT. This sequence encodes CASSQGTGVNSPLHF.

V usage is TRBV6-5 and J usage is TRBJ1-1; 8 bases are shared with TRBD1. The CDR3 covers 14 residues. J was trimmed by 1 base and V by 7 bases; bases with no gene match: 5. Germline V CDR1 and CDR2: MNHEY, SVGAGI. The CDR3 DNA sequence: TGTGCCAGCAACTTACAGGGGGGGAACACTGAAGCTTTCTTT. It codes for CASNLQGGNTEAFF.

The rearrangement joins TRBV19 to TRBJ2-7, with 13 bases that match TRBD2. Germline assignment: CDR1 LNHDA and CDR2 SQIVND (reference sequence). Trimming at V came to 5 bases and at J to 7 bases, leaving 11 bases not matched to a gene. The CDR3 has 16 residues. Written as DNA, the CDR3 is TGTGCCAGTAGTTCCCCTCCGGGACTAGCGGGAAGTGAGCAGTACTTC. It encodes CASSSPPGLAGSEQYF.

The V and J genes are TRBV15 and TRBJ1-3; D is ambiguous. V was clipped by 6 bases and J by 1 base, with 13 bases between them. Germline V lookup: CDR1 LNHNV, CDR2 YYDKDF (reference sequence). The CDR3 loop spans 15 amino acids. CDR3 residues: CATRRNGPSGNTIYF. Written as DNA, the CDR3 is TGTGCCACCAGACGCAACGGTCCATCTGGAAACACCATATATTTT.

This clone has just a few counts. The genes are TRBV15 and TRBJ2-7, with D possibly being TRBD1 (5 bases). Germline CDR1 reads LNHNV; CDR2 reads YYDKDF (reference sequence). This CDR3 spans 15 amino acids. Trimming stripped 1 base from V and 3 bases from J, with 13 bases between. CDR3 nucleotide sequence: TGTGCCACCAGCAGAGTTGACAGTGGGAACTACGAGCAGTACTTC. Its translation: CATSRVDSGNYEQYF.

The chain has TRBV4-1 and TRBJ1-5; D remains unclear. The length of the CDR3 is 14 residues. The germline V and J ends were trimmed by 0 bases and 5 bases, with 8 bases remaining between them. The germline gives CDR1 MGHRA, CDR2 YSYEKL. The CDR3 nucleotides read TGCGCCAGCAGCCAAGAGGCAGTTTATCAGCCCCAGCATTTT. Translation: CASSQEAVYQPQHF.

V usage is TRBV7-9 and J usage is TRBJ2-1, with D perhaps matching TRBD2 (5 bases). Trimming stripped 5 bases from V and 2 bases from J, with 25 bases between. CDR3 length: 19 amino acids. CDR1 is SEHNR, CDR2 FQNEAQ, per germline (reference sequence). Here the CDR3 reads CASSPRPGRGPGPYNEQFF. CDR3 nucleotide sequence: TGTGCCAGCAGCCCCCGACCCGGCCGAGGGCCGGGCCCCTACAATGAGCAGTTCTTC.

The chain uses TRBV3-1 (or the pseudogene TRBV3-2) and TRBJ1-2, with 9 positions matching TRBD1. Germline trimming cut 5 bases from V and 1 base from J; bases unmatched to any gene: 5. The germline V gene has CDR1 LGHDT and CDR2 YNNKEL (reference sequence). This CDR3 has 15 amino acids. The CDR3 DNA is TGTGCCAGCAGCTTCCCGGGACAGGGTAACTATGGCTACACCTTC. Translating it yields CASSFPGQGNYGYTF.

This clone turned up a few times. The rearrangement uses TRBV19 and TRBJ2-7, with TRBD2 matching over 11 bases. V shed 5 bases, J shed 3 bases, and the junction held 9 bases outside the gene matches. The germline V gene has CDR1 LNHDA and CDR2 SQIVND (reference sequence). The CDR3 is 16 residues long. CDR3 residues: CASSSALAGGRYEQYF. The CDR3 region has the DNA TGTGCCAGTAGTTCGGCCCTAGCGGGGGGCCGCTACGAGCAGTACTTC.

The V and J genes are TRBV6-1 and TRBJ2-7; 7 bases map to TRBD1. Unmatched junction bases numbered 0, after V lost 3 bases and J lost 1 base. Germline V gene data show CDR1 as MNHNS and CDR2 as SASEGT. The CDR3 sequence is 13 residues long. The CDR3 DNA reads TGTGCCAGCAGTGAGGACAGGTCCTACGAGCAGTACTTC. Translating it yields CASSEDRSYEQYF.

The chain uses TRBV5-1 and TRBJ2-5; 7 nucleotides align to TRBD1. V shed 7 bases, J shed 7 bases, and the junction held 16 bases outside the gene matches. Germline CDR1 and CDR2: SGHRS and YFSETQ. This CDR3 is built from 15 residues. The CDR3 spells CASDLGTAYPGTQYF. DNA for the CDR3: TGCGCCAGCGACTTAGGGACAGCCTATCCTGGGACCCAGTACTTC.

This clone was counted ten times or more. The rearrangement joins TRBV27 to TRBJ2-2, with a weak D call TRBD1 (5 bases). The CDR3 consists of 14 residues. Germline CDR1 MNHEY, CDR2 SMNVEV (reference sequence). Trimming cost V 2 bases and J 5 bases, with 9 bases left between them. The CDR3 DNA follows: TGTGCCAGCAGTTTAAGGGGTTGGACCGGGGAGCTGTTTTTT. Residues: CASSLRGWTGELFF.

The chain combines TRBV18 with TRBJ2-7, with 10 positions matching TRBD2. The CDR3 has 15 residues. The junction had 2 bases not matched to a gene; V was cut back by 3 bases and J by 0 bases. Germline V gene lookup returns CDR1 KGHSH and CDR2 LQKENI. This chain's CDR3 is CASSPTSGYSYEQYF. CDR3 coding DNA: TGTGCCAGCTCACCGACTAGCGGGTACTCCTACGAGCAGTACTTC.

The V and J genes are TRBV9 and TRBJ1-2, with 9 bases aligning to TRBD1. From germline, CDR1 is SGDLS and CDR2 YYNGEE. The V gene end was trimmed by 4 bases and the J gene end by 2 bases; junction bases not matched to a gene: 3. This CDR3 is 14 amino acids long. CDR3 in DNA: TGTGCCAGCAGCCTTGGACAGGGGAACTATGGCTACACCTTC. It translates to CASSLGQGNYGYTF.

The J gene is TRBJ1-4, the V gene TRBV7-6, with TRBD1 matching 7 bases. The ends lost 4 bases at V and 10 bases at J; junction bases unmatched: 9. The CDR3 sequence is 14 residues long. Germline V gives CDR1 SGHVS, CDR2 FNYEAQ. CDR3 loop: CASSSRQGGGKLFF. CDR3 nucleotide sequence: TGTGCCAGCAGCTCACGACAGGGTGGTGGAAAACTGTTTTTT.

The V and J genes are TRBV5-4 and TRBJ2-1, with 10 bases that match TRBD1. From germline, CDR1 is SGHNT and CDR2 YYREEE (reference sequence). V lost 5 bases to trimming and J lost 7 bases; unmatched junction nucleotides: 9. CDR3 length: 15 amino acids. CDR3 sequence (DNA): TGTGCCAGCAGTTATTGGACAGGGGGTAATAATGAGCAGTTCTTC. Amino acids: CASSYWTGGNNEQFF.

This rearrangement joins TRBV19 to TRBJ2-7; D perhaps matches TRBD1 (5 bases). The CDR3 loop spans 15 amino acids. Germline loops: CDR1 LNHDA, CDR2 SQIVND (reference sequence). V was cut by 5 bases and J by 6 bases, with 20 bases left in between. CDR3 sequence (DNA): TGTGCCAGTAGTCGAAGCTGGGCCCCGCAGGGCGAGCAGTACTTC. This translates into CASSRSWAPQGEQYF.

This chain connects TRBV29-1 to TRBJ2-4, with a weak D call TRBD2 (6 bases). Germline V gene lookup returns CDR1 SQVTM and CDR2 ANQGSEA. CDR3 size: 17 residues. The V gene lost 7 bases and the J gene lost 0 bases, with 22 bases spanning the gap. The CDR3 DNA reads as TGCAGCGCCCTAGGTGGGGGAGGCCCCCTAGCCAAAAACATTCAGTACTTC. Translation: CSALGGGGPLAKNIQYF.

V usage is TRBV5-8 and J usage is TRBJ2-7; D is perhaps TRBD1 (6 bases). The CDR3 consists of 12 residues. V was cut by 4 bases and J by 3 bases, with 8 bases left in between. Germline CDR1 SGHTS, CDR2 YDEGEE. CDR3 sequence (DNA): TGTGCCAGCAGCCGGGACAACTACGAGCAGTACTTC. This sequence encodes CASSRDNYEQYF. Drawing the rest from reference TRBV5-8 and TRBJ2-7, the complete variable domain is EAGVTQSPTHLIKTRGQQATLRCSPISGHTSVYWYQQALGLGLQFLLWYDEGEERNRGNFPPRFSGRQFPNYSSELNVNALELEDSALYLCASSRDNYEQYFGPGTRLTVT.

The V and J genes are TRBV3-1 (or the pseudogene TRBV3-2) and TRBJ1-1; tentatively, D is TRBD1 (6 bases). CDR3 length: 14 amino acids. V lost 4 bases and J lost 9, with 18 bases in between. In germline, CDR1 is LGHDT, CDR2 YNNKEL (reference sequence). The CDR3 DNA reads TGTGCCAGCAGCCCCCTAGGGGGAGCGGTTAAAGCTTTCTTT. Protein sequence: CASSPLGGAVKAFF.

The chain joins TRBV2 to TRBJ2-3; D gene ambiguous. This CDR3 region has 15 residues. Germline V gene sequence: CDR1 SNHLY, CDR2 FYNNEI. V lost 1 base, J lost 2 bases, and 10 bases lay in between. In DNA form, the CDR3 reads TGTGCCAGCAGTGAAGTGAGCCGCCACACAGATACGCAGTATTTT. This encodes CASSEVSRHTDTQYF. Full variable domain (rest looked up from reference TRBV2 and TRBJ2-3): EPEVTQTPSHQVTQMGQEVILRCVPISNHLYFYWYRQILGQKVEFLVSFYNNEISEKSEIFDDQFSVERPDGSNFTLKIRSTKLEDSAMYFCASSEVSRHTDTQYFGPGTRLTVL.

This clone turned up a few times. The rearrangement links TRBV4-1 to TRBJ2-7; 8 bases fit TRBD1. CDR3 size: 14 residues. Germline V gene lookup returns CDR1 MGHRA and CDR2 YSYEKL. V was clipped by 5 bases and J by 2 bases; unmatched bases: 5. CDR3 coding DNA: TGCGCCAGCAGCGGGACAGGCGACACCTACGAGCAGTACTTC. It codes for CASSGTGDTYEQYF.

The chain recombines TRBV5-5 with TRBJ1-2, with TRBD1 as a possible D gene (6 bases). The germline V and J ends were trimmed by 5 bases and 3 bases, with 14 bases remaining between them. The CDR3 sequence is 14 residues long. Germline CDR1 is SGHKS and CDR2 is YYEKEE (reference sequence). CDR3 nucleotides: TGTGCCAGCAGGCTTCCGGGGGGCGACTATGGCTACACCTTC. It encodes CASRLPGGDYGYTF.